These T cell receptor beta chains were read from a single sample in a study of technical replicates of blood from a handful of donors. Sequencing used immunoSEQ multiplex PCR; TCRdb keeps in-frame clones, though not all of them. This table has roughly 79,000 clones, 91% appearing once. Sample: T cells isolated from PBMCs. These receptors all stem from a human donor in good health. Some clones in this sample may be carry-over from other donors' samples. CDR3s leave out the opening cysteine and the closing phenylalanine or tryptophan.

V gene: TRBV9
J gene: TRBJ2-3
CDR3 length: 14
CDR3 protein: ASSGGLAGGTDTQY

V gene: TRBV2
J gene: TRBJ2-7
CDR3 length: 11
CDR3 protein: AGRDRGTYEQY

V gene: TRBV19
J gene: TRBJ1-2
CDR3 length: 16
CDR3 protein: ASSIGGRGAAQERGYT

V gene: TRBV6-1
J gene: TRBJ1-3
CDR3 length: 15
CDR3 protein: ASSELGRAYSGNTIY

V gene: TRBV11-3
J gene: TRBJ2-7
CDR3 length: 14
CDR3 protein: ASSLGISGSADEQY

V gene: TRBV23-1
J gene: TRBJ2-7
CDR3 length: 14
CDR3 protein: ASSRRGTGGNYEQY

V gene: TRBV5-1
J gene: TRBJ2-3
CDR3 length: 17
CDR3 protein: ASSLALTRVIPSTDTQY

V gene: TRBV11-3
J gene: TRBJ1-2
CDR3 length: 13
CDR3 protein: ASSLQEGQYYGYT

V gene: TRBV7-9
J gene: TRBJ2-1
CDR3 length: 13
CDR3 protein: ASSLAGGPYNEQF

V gene: TRBV7-2
J gene: TRBJ2-5
CDR3 length: 13
CDR3 protein: ASSLDRGDQETQY

V gene: TRBV13
J gene: TRBJ1-1
CDR3 length: 11
CDR3 protein: ASSFQGRTQAF

V gene: TRBV7-9
J gene: TRBJ2-4
CDR3 length: 15
CDR3 protein: ASSLARAPLSKNIQY

V gene: TRBV7-9
J gene: TRBJ1-1
CDR3 length: 14
CDR3 protein: ASSLGAGAANTEAF

V gene: TRBV5-1
J gene: TRBJ1-4
CDR3 length: 12
CDR3 protein: ASSFGQEGEKLF

V gene: TRBV7-9
J gene: TRBJ1-2
CDR3 length: 13
CDR3 protein: ASSLAYEVSYGYT

V gene: TRBV7-9
J gene: TRBJ2-1
CDR3 length: 14
CDR3 protein: ASSLFGTSPANEQF

V gene: TRBV2
J gene: TRBJ2-3
CDR3 length: 14
CDR3 protein: ASSEKSSVHTDTQY

V gene: TRBV6-5
J gene: TRBJ2-3
CDR3 length: 13
CDR3 protein: ASSLTSGAADTQY

V gene: TRBV5-4
J gene: TRBJ2-5
CDR3 length: 13
CDR3 protein: ASSLGGAGGETQY

V gene: TRBV5-4
J gene: TRBJ1-2
CDR3 length: 11
CDR3 protein: ASSFPGGSGYT

V gene: TRBV7-8
J gene: TRBJ1-1
CDR3 length: 14
CDR3 protein: ASSLVGRDRDTEAF

V gene: TRBV5-6
J gene: TRBJ2-2
CDR3 length: 10
CDR3 protein: ASSPNTGELF

V gene: TRBV6-6
J gene: TRBJ1-1
CDR3 length: 12
CDR3 protein: ASSYTRGNTEAF

V gene: TRBV13
J gene: TRBJ1-1
CDR3 length: 12
CDR3 protein: ASSWGQGDTEAF

V gene: TRBV7-7
J gene: TRBJ1-3
CDR3 length: 12
CDR3 protein: GVGRAYSGNTIY

V gene: TRBV6-5
J gene: TRBJ2-7
CDR3 length: 12
CDR3 protein: ASSYEQGSYEQY

V gene: TRBV5-4
J gene: TRBJ2-5
CDR3 length: 16
CDR3 protein: ASSRTVLAGGPAETQY

V gene: TRBV19
J gene: TRBJ2-5
CDR3 length: 13
CDR3 protein: ASSPRGDREETQY

V gene: TRBV6-5
J gene: TRBJ1-4
CDR3 length: 13
CDR3 protein: ASTLSQASNEKLF

V gene: TRBV6-5
J gene: TRBJ2-7
CDR3 length: 14
CDR3 protein: ASSYSIRDFNYEQY

V gene: TRBV19
J gene: TRBJ2-6
CDR3 length: 16
CDR3 protein: ASTIPNLGGPGANVLT

V gene: TRBV27
J gene: TRBJ1-2
CDR3 length: 14
CDR3 protein: ASSSGTEKGGYGYT

V gene: TRBV25-1
J gene: TRBJ2-7
CDR3 length: 11
CDR3 protein: ASSDRTAGEQY

V gene: TRBV10-2
J gene: TRBJ2-3
CDR3 length: 14
CDR3 protein: ASSESYGGVRDTQY

V gene: TRBV28
J gene: TRBJ2-1
CDR3 length: 14
CDR3 protein: ASSWVGGQLYNEQF

V gene: TRBV12-5
J gene: TRBJ2-1
CDR3 length: 12
CDR3 protein: ASGALQGANEQF

V gene: TRBV29-1
J gene: TRBJ2-7
CDR3 length: 12
CDR3 protein: SVYTGTSVSEQY

V gene: TRBV28
J gene: TRBJ1-2
CDR3 length: 11
CDR3 protein: ASSVQAGYGYT

V gene: TRBV6-4
J gene: TRBJ2-1
CDR3 length: 13
CDR3 protein: ASSLQGDSYNEQF

V gene: TRBV28
J gene: TRBJ2-3
CDR3 length: 10
CDR3 protein: AGTSGTDTQY

V gene: TRBV5-1
J gene: TRBJ2-1
CDR3 length: 13
CDR3 protein: ASSPLGALMNEQF

V gene: TRBV6-1
J gene: TRBJ2-7
CDR3 length: 12
CDR3 protein: ASSDRWQSYEQY

V gene: TRBV11-3
J gene: TRBJ1-6
CDR3 length: 13
CDR3 protein: ASSSRGGWNSPLH

V gene: TRBV30
J gene: TRBJ2-7
CDR3 length: 11
CDR3 protein: AWSVGGSYEQY

V gene: TRBV7-6
J gene: TRBJ2-1
CDR3 length: 14
CDR3 protein: ASSYPAGGTGNEQF

V gene: TRBV19
J gene: TRBJ1-2
CDR3 length: 16
CDR3 protein: ASSIPQSRTGAVYGYT

V gene: TRBV4-1
J gene: TRBJ2-3
CDR3 length: 14
CDR3 protein: ASSQVMRQYTDTQY

V gene: TRBV7-9
J gene: TRBJ1-2
CDR3 length: 11
CDR3 protein: ASSEGETYGYT

V gene: TRBV5-1
J gene: TRBJ2-1
CDR3 length: 12
CDR3 protein: ASSVLADYNEQF

V gene: TRBV5-1
J gene: TRBJ2-5
CDR3 length: 14
CDR3 protein: ASSGSPAGLGETQY

V gene: TRBV30
J gene: TRBJ2-3
CDR3 length: 11
CDR3 protein: AWSQRGADTQY

V gene: TRBV19
J gene: TRBJ1-1
CDR3 length: 11
CDR3 protein: ASSQEGSTEAF

V gene: TRBV10-1
J gene: TRBJ2-7
CDR3 length: 12
CDR3 protein: ASSRGQGPYEQY

V gene: TRBV9
J gene: TRBJ1-1
CDR3 length: 13
CDR3 protein: ASSVGLVENTEAF